A single sample is the source of the 24 T cell receptor beta chains below, sequenced in a study of T cells in Graves' hyperthyroidism and ophthalmopathy. It was RNA transcripts that yielded the amplified TCR beta CDR3 regions. HTBI primers were the set used in a first-round RT-PCR of the TCR CDR3. From the multiplex PCR reads, TCRdb called clonotypes with MiXCR, one entry per CDR3 protein. Among roughly 260,000 distinct CDR3 sequences listed, about 15% were seen once. Sequencing was done on a sample of blood. Receptor source: a woman aged 40 to 50 with Graves' hyperthyroidism that later progressed to Graves' ophthalmopathy.

This clonotype appeared a few times. This may be a read error: a much more frequent sequence differs by one nucleotide. The rearrangement uses TRBV11-1 and TRBJ2-2; D may be TRBD1 (5 bases). The J call could be wrong; TRBJ1-1 is a better fit for the DNA end. CDR1 SGHAT and CDR2 FQDESV come from the germline V gene (reference sequence). The CDR3 contains 12 residues. CDR3 sequence: CTSSSPRGGAFF. In DNA, the CDR3 is TGTACCAGCAGCTCCCCGCGGGGGGGAGCTTTCTTT.

This clonotype was observed at least ten times. The chain couples TRBV11-3 to TRBJ2-1, with D maybe TRBD2 (7 bases). The CDR3 is 16 residues long. Germline-derived CDR1 and CDR2 are SGHNT and YENEEA. V was shortened by 5 bases and J by 3 bases, with 17 bases between the two germline ends. For the CDR3, the DNA is TGTGCCAGCAGCATGGTGGTGGGAGGGGGCTACAATGAGCAGTTCTTC. It specifies CASSMVVGGGYNEQFF.

This clonotype was recorded at least ten times. The chain links TRBV5-1 to TRBJ1-2, with D perhaps TRBD1 (6 bases). The ends were cut back, 4 bases at V and 4 bases at J, with 23 bases in the middle. This CDR3 has 17 amino acids. Germline V gene lookup returns CDR1 SGHRS and CDR2 YFSETQ. CDR3: CASSIGTSGFPTYGYTF. The DNA for the CDR3 is TGCGCCAGCAGCATAGGGACAAGCGGTTTCCCAACCTATGGCTACACCTTC.

This clonotype has at least ten counts. The rearrangement joins TRBV12-3 or TRBV12-4 to TRBJ2-4; maybe TRBD2 (6 bases). V dropped 2 bases and J dropped 9 bases, with 14 bases sitting between them. This CDR3 comprises 14 residues. CDR3 nucleotides: TGTGCCAGCAGTTTATCCGGGGGTCGAACCATTCAGTACTTC. Amino acid sequence: CASSLSGGRTIQYF.

This clonotype was detected ten times or more. This CDR3 reads CASSVGGTNTGELFF. The CDR3 bases are TGCGCCAGCAGTGTAGGCGGGACGAACACCGGGGAGCTGTTTTTT. V is TRBV10-1 and J is TRBJ2-2; D possibly corresponds to TRBD2 (6 bases). V lost 4 bases, J lost 0 bases, and 9 bases lay in between. This CDR3 is 15 amino acids long. Germline V gene sequence: CDR1 WNHNN, CDR2 SYGVQD (reference sequence).

This clonotype was seen at least ten times. The chain uses TRBV28 and TRBJ1-5; 9 nucleotides agree with TRBD1. The CDR3 loop spans 16 amino acids. Germline CDR1 reads MDHEN; CDR2 reads SYDVKM. Trimming took 6 bases from V and 5 from J; bases not matched to a gene: 11. The CDR3 here is CASRSGTGRFHQPQHF. The CDR3 nucleotides read TGTGCCAGCAGGTCCGGGACAGGGAGGTTTCATCAGCCCCAGCATTTT.

This clonotype was seen only a few times. This chain links TRBV12-3 or TRBV12-4 with TRBJ2-7, with D uncertain. This CDR3 is built from 15 residues. V lost 5 bases and J 2 bases, leaving 16 bases between the germline ends. DNA of the CDR3: TGTGCCAGCAGTCTCTCGGTGCTCTACCCCTACGAGCAGTACTTC. It encodes CASSLSVLYPYEQYF.

This clonotype has ten or more counts. CDR3: CASRKPGQGTNEQFF. The CDR3 coding sequence is TGTGCCAGCAGGAAACCGGGACAGGGGACCAATGAGCAGTTCTTC. The chain uses TRBV11-2 and TRBJ2-1, with TRBD1 matching 10 bases. The CDR3 is 15 residues long. Trimming at V came to 6 bases and at J to 6 bases, leaving 8 bases not matched to a gene. Germline CDR1 is SGHAT and CDR2 is FQNNGV.

Comments on this clonotype: The junction differs from germline at one of its ends, possibly a read error. The CDR3 region has the DNA TGCGCCAGCAGCCAAGTCTTGACATTTGGGACTGGCGGGATCTACGAGCAGTACTTC. It yields the protein CASSQVLTFGTGGIYEQYF. The V gene is TRBV11-2, the J gene TRBJ2-7, with D possibly TRBD2 on 6 matching bases. Germline V lookup: CDR1 SGHAT, CDR2 FQNNGV. This CDR3 contains 19 residues.

This clonotype was detected many times. The chain is built from TRBV28 and TRBJ2-7; TRBD2 matches at 7 bases. The CDR3 consists of 13 residues. The ends lost 7 bases at V and 3 bases at J; junction bases unmatched: 6. Germline-derived CDR1 and CDR2 are MDHEN and SYDVKM. The CDR3 spells CASTPRDYYEQYF. The CDR3 coding sequence is TGTGCCAGCACCCCGCGGGACTACTACGAGCAGTACTTC.

This clonotype has only a few counts. This chain uses TRBV20-1 with TRBJ2-2; D perhaps matches TRBD2 (6 bases). With 5 bases removed from V and 4 bases from J, the gap between germline ends came to 17 bases. CDR3 size: 15 residues. Germline assignment: CDR1 DFQATT and CDR2 SNEGSKA (reference sequence). The CDR3 coding sequence is TGCAGTGCTGGAAAGGAGGGCCGCAGCACCGGGGAGCTGTTTTTT. Protein sequence: CSAGKEGRSTGELFF.

This clonotype was recorded at least ten times. The rearrangement joins TRBV12-3 or TRBV12-4 to TRBJ2-2; no clear D gene. The V end lost 3 bases, the J end lost 6 bases, and 14 bases lay between the germline ends. The CDR3 consists of 15 residues. The CDR3 sequence is CASSFRRPDSGELFF. The CDR3 bases are TGTGCCAGCAGTTTTCGGCGCCCTGATTCCGGGGAGCTGTTTTTT.

The sample holds many counts of this clonotype. This sequence joins TRBV24-1 and TRBJ2-7; TRBD2 agrees at 7 bases. CDR1 and CDR2 (germline): KGHDR, SFDVKD. V was clipped by 8 bases and J by 9 bases; unmatched bases: 18. The CDR3 spans 15 residues. The CDR3 sequence is CATNTMREGLGVQYF. CDR3 sequence (DNA): TGTGCCACCAATACGATGAGGGAGGGCCTCGGAGTGCAGTACTTC.

In its sample, this clonotype was seen a few times. At one end, the junction sequence differs from germline, possibly due to a read error. This rearrangement joins TRBV20-1 to TRBJ2-7; D ambiguous. Germline V CDR1 and CDR2: DFQATT, SNEGSKA (reference sequence). The CDR3 length is 15 residues. CDR3 sequence reads: CSARVWALDSYEQYF. In DNA, the CDR3 is TGCAGTGCGAGAGTTTGGGCTCTTGACTCCTACGAGCAGTACTTC.

This clonotype has at least ten counts. Written as DNA, the CDR3 is TGTGCCAGCAGTGGGGGACGGACCCAAGAGACCCAGTACTTC. Residues: CASSGGRTQETQYF. The genes are TRBV27 and TRBJ2-5, with D perhaps assigned TRBD1 or TRBD2 (5 bases each). Germline CDR1 reads MNHEY; CDR2 reads SMNVEV (reference sequence). The CDR3 runs to 14 residues. V lost 5 bases and J 1 base, leaving 11 bases between the germline ends.

In its sample, this clonotype was seen many times. The chain employs TRBV5-1 and TRBJ2-2, with TRBD1 matching 7 bases. The junction had 5 bases not matched to a gene; V was cut back by 4 bases and J by 2 bases. Germline V lookup: CDR1 SGHRS, CDR2 YFSETQ. The CDR3 is made up of 15 amino acids. CDR3 loop: CASSTYRGNTGELFF. The CDR3 coding sequence is TGCGCCAGCAGCACCTACAGGGGCAACACCGGGGAGCTGTTTTTT.

There are many counts of this clonotype. V is TRBV6-1 and J is TRBJ2-1; possibly TRBD1 for D (5 bases). The germline V gene encodes CDR1 MNHNS and CDR2 SASEGT. The V end was cut by 6 bases, the J end by 7 bases, with 10 bases between. The length of the CDR3 is 12 residues. The CDR3 DNA reads as TGTGCCAGCAGCTTCCAGGGAAATGAGCAGTTCTTC. Residues: CASSFQGNEQFF.

This chain joins TRBV27 and TRBJ2-5, with D possibly being TRBD1 (6 bases). Trimming removed 6 bases from V and 2 bases from J, with 16 bases in between. From germline, CDR1 is MNHEY and CDR2 SMNVEV (reference sequence). This CDR3 is 15 amino acids long. The CDR3 region is CASRGTGTAQETQYF. The CDR3 region has the DNA TGTGCCAGCAGGGGAACAGGGACCGCTCAAGAGACCCAGTACTTC.

The chain's CDR3 is CASSLVLGSPLHF. The DNA for the CDR3 is TGCGCCAGCAGCTTGGTTCTAGGGTCACCCCTCCACTTT. The rearrangement uses TRBV5-1 and TRBJ1-6; D call uncertain. In germline, CDR1 is SGHRS, CDR2 YFSETQ. V shed 0 bases and J shed 10 bases, with 8 bases lying between them. CDR3 size: 13 residues.

About this clonotype: This clone may be a read error of a much larger clone one base away. The chain is built from TRBV29-1 and TRBJ1-2, with 8 bases aligning to TRBD1. This CDR3 region has 13 residues. Germline CDR1 is SQVTM and CDR2 is ANQGSEA. The CDR3: CGAPDRANYGYTF. CDR3 coding DNA: TGCGGCGCGCCGGACAGGGCAAACTATGGCTACACCTTC.

This clonotype occurred a few times. A much larger clone sits a single nucleotide away, making a read error possible. The V gene is TRBV12-3 or TRBV12-4, the J gene TRBJ2-1; tentatively, D is TRBD1 (7 bases). This CDR3 has 12 residues. The CDR3: CASSAGGSEQLF. Here the CDR3 DNA reads TGTGCCAGCAGCGCAGGGGGGTCTGAGCAGCTCTTC.

The gene calls are TRBV10-3 and TRBJ1-5; no reliable D call. Germline V gene lookup returns CDR1 ENHRY and CDR2 SYGVKD. Trimming stripped 8 bases from V and 0 bases from J, with 8 bases between. This CDR3 is built from 13 residues. The CDR3 protein is CAIGQDSNQPQHF. The DNA of the CDR3 is TGTGCCATCGGTCAGGATAGCAATCAGCCCCAGCATTTT.

This clonotype was picked up many times. DNA of the CDR3: TGTGCCAGCAGCTTATCCGGGACAGCTAATGAGCAGTTCTTC. As protein: CASSLSGTANEQFF. J is TRBJ2-1 and V is TRBV5-6, with 7 bases lining up with TRBD1. The junction had 6 bases not matched to a gene; V was cut back by 2 bases and J by 7 bases. This CDR3 has 14 residues. Germline V gene lookup returns CDR1 SGHDT and CDR2 YYEEEE.

This clonotype has ten or more counts. The V gene is TRBV27, the J gene TRBJ2-7; 9 bases map to TRBD2. Germline CDR1 reads MNHEY; CDR2 reads SMNVEV (reference sequence). The V and J ends lost 5 bases and 4 bases, in that order; junction bases with no gene match: 12. CDR3 size: 16 residues. In nucleotides, the CDR3 is TGTGCCAGCAGTCTCCCCGGGGCTAGCGGGACATACGAGCAGTACTTC. Encoded protein: CASSLPGASGTYEQYF.